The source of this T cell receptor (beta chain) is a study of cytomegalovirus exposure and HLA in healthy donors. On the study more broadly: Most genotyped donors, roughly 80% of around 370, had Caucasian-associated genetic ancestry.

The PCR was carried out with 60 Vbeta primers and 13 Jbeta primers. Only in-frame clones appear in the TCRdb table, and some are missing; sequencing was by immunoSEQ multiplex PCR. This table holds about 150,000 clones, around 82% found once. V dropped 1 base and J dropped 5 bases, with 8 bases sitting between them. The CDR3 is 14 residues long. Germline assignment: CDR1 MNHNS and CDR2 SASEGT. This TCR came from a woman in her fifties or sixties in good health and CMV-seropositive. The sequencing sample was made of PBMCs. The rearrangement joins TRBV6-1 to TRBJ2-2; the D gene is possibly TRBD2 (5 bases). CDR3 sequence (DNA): TGTGCCAGCAGTGAAGTCGGGAAGACCGGGGAGCTGTTTTTT. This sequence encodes CASSEVGKTGELFF.